Listed here are 27 T cell receptor beta chains from one sample, sequenced in a study of Ad26.COV2.S vaccination and SARS-CoV-2 variants. The sample's treatment: roughly 19 received Ad26.COV2.S at low or high dose, single or two shots; about 5 received placebo; per-sample allocation not given. Sampling was done on day 63 after the first vaccine or placebo injection. TCRdb's copy holds only in-frame clones and misses some; the assay was immunoSEQ multiplex PCR. Of about 420,000 clones in the sample, over 75% are singletons; the top ten hold 3.6%. Sequencing used peripheral blood, obtained in a trial of Ad26.COV2.S vaccine versus placebo. The receptors originated from a person between 18 and 59 years old who received the Ad26.COV2.S COVID-19 vaccine or a placebo.

J is TRBJ1-2 and V is TRBV7-9; D is uncertain. CDR3 length: 12 amino acids. Per the germline V gene, CDR1 is SEHNR and CDR2 is FQNEAQ (reference sequence). Trimming removed 5 bases at V and 8 bases at J, with 12 bases between. Written as DNA, the CDR3 is TGTGCCAGCAGCCGGGGTCGAGAAGGCTACACCTTC. Translated, it gives CASSRGREGYTF.

The chain combines TRBV4-1 with TRBJ2-7; 7 bases are a match to TRBD1. CDR1 and CDR2 (germline): MGHRA, YSYEKL. The CDR3 has 15 amino acids. J lost 4 bases, V lost 0 bases, and 6 bases had no gene match. The CDR3 loop is CASSQETGMGYEQYF. The CDR3 nucleotides are TGCGCCAGCAGCCAAGAGACAGGGATGGGTTACGAGCAGTACTTC.

V and J are TRBV5-4 and TRBJ2-1; tentatively, D is TRBD1 or TRBD2 (6 bases each). The CDR3 has 15 amino acids. The germline V and J ends were trimmed by 3 bases and 5 bases, with 15 bases remaining between them. Germline loops: CDR1 SGHNT, CDR2 YYREEE (reference sequence). CDR3 coding DNA: TGTGCCAGCAGCTGGGGGGCAGGGGCCGACAATGAGCAGTTCTTC. Translating it yields CASSWGAGADNEQFF.

V is TRBV30 and J is TRBJ1-4; no clear D gene. The CDR3 extends over 14 amino acids. The V gene lost 0 bases and the J gene lost 8 bases, with 13 bases spanning the gap. Germline loops: CDR1 GTSNPN, CDR2 SVGIG (reference sequence). CDR3 amino acids: CAWSVRASNEKLFF. The CDR3 nucleotides read TGTGCCTGGAGTGTCCGGGCCTCGAACGAAAAACTGTTTTTT. Complete variable domain (other parts from reference TRBV30 and TRBJ1-4): SQTIHQWPATLVQPVGSPLSLECTVEGTSNPNLYWYRQAAGRGLQLLFYSVGIGQISSEVPQNLSASRPQDRQFILSSKKLLLSDSGFYLCAWSVRASNEKLFFGSGTQLSVL.

The CDR3 here is CSGGLAGGLPDTQYF. CDR3 DNA sequence: TGCAGCGGCGGACTAGCGGGGGGGCTACCAGATACGCAGTATTTT. The rearrangement joins TRBV29-1 to TRBJ2-3; 15 nucleotides align to TRBD2. CDR1 is SQVTM and CDR2 is ANQGSEA in the germline V gene. The junction had 6 bases not matched to a gene; V was cut back by 7 bases and J by 4 bases. The CDR3 is 15 amino acids.

The rearrangement links TRBV28 to TRBJ1-5, with D unresolved. V lost 5 bases and J 0 bases, leaving 14 bases between the germline ends. The CDR3 totals 16 residues. Germline CDR1 MDHEN, CDR2 SYDVKM. In DNA form, the CDR3 reads TGTGCCAGCAGTCTGGGCGCGGGAGATAGCAATCAGCCCCAGCATTTT. It encodes CASSLGAGDSNQPQHF.

The rearrangement links TRBV19 to TRBJ1-5; 10 nucleotides line up with TRBD1. Germline V lookup: CDR1 LNHDA, CDR2 SQIVND (reference sequence). The CDR3 loop spans 16 amino acids. V shed 5 bases and J 5 bases; nucleotides not matched to a gene: 9. The CDR3 DNA reads TGTGCCAGTAGTGTCCTACGGGACAGGGGAGATCAGCCCCAGCATTTT. This gives the protein CASSVLRDRGDQPQHF. Complete variable domain (other parts from reference TRBV19 and TRBJ1-5): DGGITQSPKYLFRKEGQNVTLSCEQNLNHDAMYWYRQDPGQGLRLIYYSQIVNDFQKGDIAEGYSVSREKKESFPLTVTSAQKNPTAFYLCASSVLRDRGDQPQHFGDGTRLSIL.

The chain uses TRBV5-6 and TRBJ2-5; D not resolved. Germline CDR1 SGHDT, CDR2 YYEEEE. The CDR3 spans 14 residues. The V end was cut by 1 base, the J end by 5 bases, with 12 bases between. CDR3 residues: CASSLRSSRETQYF. The CDR3 DNA is TGTGCCAGCAGCTTGCGGAGCTCGCGTGAGACCCAGTACTTC.

This clone was counted a single time. The chain combines TRBV28 with TRBJ1-5; D not certain. The germline V gene has CDR1 MDHEN and CDR2 SYDVKM. The CDR3 extends over 16 amino acids. The V and J ends lost 3 bases and 2 bases respectively, with 14 bases between them. The CDR3 loop reads CASSLRGAVGNQPQHF. The CDR3 DNA is TGTGCCAGCAGTTTGCGGGGAGCGGTAGGCAATCAGCCCCAGCATTTT.

The gene calls are TRBV5-5 and TRBJ1-2; perhaps TRBD1 as D (6 bases). V lost 2 bases and J lost 4, with 15 bases in between. The CDR3 is made up of 15 amino acids. Per the germline V gene, CDR1 is SGHKS and CDR2 is YYEKEE (reference sequence). This CDR3 reads CASSLSGQTSYGYTF. Here the CDR3 DNA reads TGTGCCAGCAGCTTATCCGGACAGACTTCCTATGGCTACACCTTC.

The CDR3 reads CASSQGTDTDTQYF. The CDR3 bases are TGCGCCAGCAGCCAAGGGACAGACACAGATACGCAGTATTTT. The rearrangement links TRBV4-3 to TRBJ2-3; D may be TRBD1 (6 bases). CDR1 and CDR2 from the germline V gene are LGHNA and YSLEER. V was cut by 1 base and J by 2 bases, with 7 bases left in between. This CDR3 has 14 amino acids.

This clone was detected a few times. The CDR3 is CASSPSQGYTF. The CDR3 nucleotides read TGTGCCAGCTCTCCCTCCCAGGGCTACACCTTC. The J gene is TRBJ1-2, the V gene TRBV18; no definite D call. Germline assignment: CDR1 KGHSH and CDR2 LQKENI. The CDR3 is made up of 11 amino acids. The V gene lost 6 bases and the J gene lost 8 bases, with 10 bases spanning the gap.

CDR3 nucleotide sequence: TGTGCCAGCAGCCAAGACCAGGGCGGGTCAACCGGGGAGCTGTTTTTT. It translates to CASSQDQGGSTGELFF. The rearrangement links TRBV4-2 to TRBJ2-2; D could derive from TRBD1 or TRBD2 (5 bases each). Germline V lookup: CDR1 LGHNA, CDR2 YNFKEQ. This CDR3 spans 16 amino acids. Trimming stripped 0 bases from V and 5 bases from J, with 13 bases between.

The gene calls are TRBV9 and TRBJ1-4; TRBD1 matches 11 bases. V lost 4 bases to trimming and J lost 3 bases; unmatched junction nucleotides: 5. Germline CDR1 reads SGDLS; CDR2 reads YYNGEE. The CDR3 loop spans 16 amino acids. CDR3 region: CASSQPDRGPNEKLFF. For the CDR3, the DNA is TGTGCCAGCAGCCAACCGGACAGGGGGCCTAATGAAAAACTGTTTTTT.

This rearrangement joins TRBV15 to TRBJ2-2; 8 bases are a match to TRBD1. The ends lost 0 bases at V and 1 base at J; junction bases unmatched: 1. CDR3 length: 16 amino acids. Looked up from germline, CDR1 is LNHNV and CDR2 is YYDKDF (reference sequence). DNA of the CDR3: TGTGCCACCAGCAGAGATGGGACAGGGAACACCGGGGAGCTGTTTTTT. Residues: CATSRDGTGNTGELFF.

The chain couples TRBV19 to TRBJ1-1; no clear D gene. This CDR3 spans 14 amino acids. Trimming removed 3 bases from V and 1 base from J, with 9 bases in between. CDR1 and CDR2 (germline): LNHDA, SQIVND (reference sequence). CDR3: CASSILGGNTEAFF. The CDR3 nucleotides are TGTGCCAGTAGTATCTTGGGAGGGAACACTGAAGCTTTCTTT.

Remarks on this clone: Other DNA sequences within the sample encode an identical CDR3. The chain couples TRBV9 to TRBJ1-3, with D unresolved. Trimming shortened V by 0 bases and J by 0 bases, and 7 bases separated the two germline ends. The CDR3 spans 15 residues. The V gene's germline CDR1 is SGDLS and CDR2 YYNGEE. The DNA of the CDR3 is TGTGCCAGCAGCGTAGAGGGCCGCTCTGGAAACACCATATATTTT. This encodes CASSVEGRSGNTIYF.

The chain uses TRBV4-1 and TRBJ1-1; D remains unclear. V was shortened by 1 base and J by 8 bases, with 8 bases between the two germline ends. Germline loops: CDR1 MGHRA, CDR2 YSYEKL. This CDR3 has 12 amino acids. CDR3 protein: CASSQVGTEAFF. The CDR3, as DNA: TGCGCCAGCAGCCAAGTCGGCACCGAAGCTTTCTTT.

The rearrangement links TRBV7-8 to TRBJ2-3, with D perhaps TRBD1 (6 bases). The CDR3 is 19 residues long. The germline gives CDR1 SGHVS, CDR2 FQNEAQ. V was cut by 4 bases and J by 0 bases, with 23 bases left in between. The CDR3 loop reads CASSSRLSLTGLSTDTQYF. CDR3 nucleotides: TGTGCCAGCAGCTCACGCCTTTCTTTGACAGGCCTTAGCACAGATACGCAGTATTTT. The full variable domain, its missing parts supplied by reference TRBV7-8 and TRBJ2-3, is GAGVSQSPRYKVAKRGQDVALRCDPISGHVSLFWYQQALGQGPEFLTYFQNEAQLDKSGLPSDRFFAERPEGSVSTLKIQRTQQEDSAVYLCASSSRLSLTGLSTDTQYFGPGTRLTVL.

The rearrangement links TRBV7-2 to TRBJ1-4, with D possibly TRBD1 on 5 matching bases. Per germline, CDR1 SGHTA and CDR2 FQGNSA. The CDR3 spans 14 residues. The V end was cut by 7 bases, the J end by 5 bases, with 14 bases between. The CDR3 is CASTVVGGNEKLFF. The DNA for the CDR3 is TGTGCCAGCACCGTCGTCGGGGGGAATGAAAAACTGTTTTTT.

The chain joins TRBV19 to TRBJ2-3; tentatively, D is TRBD1 (6 bases). Looked up from germline, CDR1 is LNHDA and CDR2 is SQIVND (reference sequence). The CDR3 has 14 amino acids. V shed 9 bases and J shed 6 bases, with 19 bases lying between them. This CDR3 reads CASAPGPQGDTQYF. The CDR3 region has the DNA TGTGCCAGCGCCCCAGGACCCCAGGGGGATACGCAGTATTTT.

The chain is built from TRBV28 and TRBJ2-7; perhaps TRBD1 as D (7 bases). The CDR3 spans 15 residues. CDR1 is MDHEN and CDR2 is SYDVKM in the germline V gene. V shed 5 bases and J shed 4 bases, with 18 bases lying between them. CDR3 sequence (DNA): TGTGCCAGCAGTCGACAGGGTGGGAGGAGGTACGAGCAGTACTTC. Its protein is CASSRQGGRRYEQYF.

This clone was seen only a few times. J is TRBJ1-2 and V is TRBV3-1 (or the pseudogene TRBV3-2), with TRBD1 as a possible D gene (6 bases). Per germline, CDR1 LGHDT and CDR2 YNNKEL (reference sequence). The CDR3 has 17 residues. V shed 0 bases and J shed 3 bases, with 17 bases lying between them. CDR3 region: CASSQDGRRGPDYGYTF. For the CDR3, the DNA is TGTGCCAGCAGCCAAGATGGCCGTCGGGGGCCGGACTATGGCTACACCTTC.

The chain recombines TRBV6-5 with TRBJ1-2; 10 positions agree with TRBD1. CDR1 is MNHEY, CDR2 SVGAGI, per germline. The CDR3 contains 16 residues. V was pared by 0 bases and J by 4 bases, with 5 bases of the junction left unmatched. The CDR3 protein is CASSYSARTGGYGYTF. The CDR3 nucleotides are TGTGCCAGCAGTTACTCTGCTAGGACAGGGGGCTATGGCTACACCTTC.

The gene calls are TRBV11-3 and TRBJ2-3; 7 positions match TRBD1. Germline CDR1 is SGHNT and CDR2 is YENEEA. Trimming at V came to 1 base and at J to 5 bases, leaving 6 bases not matched to a gene. This CDR3 contains 15 residues. The CDR3 sequence: CASSLVVRGLDTQYF. For the CDR3, the DNA is TGTGCCAGCAGCTTAGTGGTCAGGGGGTTAGATACGCAGTATTTT.

The rearrangement uses TRBV27 and TRBJ1-2; 10 bases are a match to TRBD1. The CDR3 is 13 amino acids. Germline V CDR1 and CDR2: MNHEY, SMNVEV (reference sequence). With V trimmed by 5 bases and J by 8 bases, 5 bases remained unmatched. The CDR3 DNA sequence: TGTGCCAGCAGTCCGGGGACAGGGGAAGGCTACACCTTC. This gives the protein CASSPGTGEGYTF.

The rearrangement joins TRBV6-4 to TRBJ1-3, with 7 bases fitting TRBD1. Trimming at V came to 6 bases and at J to 0 bases, leaving 14 bases not matched to a gene. The CDR3 covers 18 residues. The germline CDR1 and CDR2 sequences are MRHNA and SNTAGT. CDR3 protein: CASSRRSTGTSSGNTIYF. DNA of the CDR3: TGTGCCAGCAGCCGACGTTCGACAGGGACCAGCTCTGGAAACACCATATATTTT.